This passage covers 21 T cell receptor beta chains from one sample sequenced in a study of cytomegalovirus exposure and HLA in healthy donors (dated by TCRdb to about 2017). The method behind the library was the immunoSEQ multiplex PCR assay. A mixture of 60 forward primers for TCR Vbeta segments and 13 reverse primers for TCR Jbeta segments was used in the multiplex PCR. Entries here come from immuneACCESS through TCRdb and include only in-frame sequences with V and J called. Some clones fail to appear in such tables; in the studies checked, an unresolved V gene covers under half of the shortfall, and the cause of the remainder is unknown. The sample table holds about 83,000 clones. Jointly, the top ten make up about 4.1% of the sample. The sample taken for sequencing was PBMCs. The source is a man aged 18 to 35 in good health and CMV-seropositive.

The gene calls are TRBV5-1 and TRBJ2-7; 8 bases align to TRBD1. The CDR3 length is 13 residues. The germline V gene encodes CDR1 SGHRS and CDR2 YFSETQ. V trimming: 3 bases; J trimming: 5 bases; junction bases outside the gene matches: 4. The CDR3 region is CASSSRGLDEQYF. CDR3 coding DNA: TGCGCCAGCAGCTCCAGGGGGCTGGACGAGCAGTACTTC.

This chain joins TRBV27 and TRBJ2-7; no clear D. The CDR3 totals 13 residues. CDR1 MNHEY and CDR2 SMNVEV come from the germline V gene (reference sequence). The germline V and J ends were trimmed by 5 bases and 3 bases, with 11 bases remaining between them. CDR3 nucleotides: TGTGCCAGCAGTCTCCGGGTCCTCTACGAGCAGTACTTC. It is translated as CASSLRVLYEQYF.

A word on this clone: Other DNA variants within this sample encode the same CDR3. The rearrangement uses TRBV5-1 and TRBJ2-7; 8 positions match TRBD1. The ends lost 3 bases at V and 2 bases at J; junction bases unmatched: 4. The CDR3 sequence is 14 residues long. Germline V CDR1 and CDR2: SGHRS, YFSETQ. CDR3 amino acids: CASSSGTGTYEQYF. The CDR3 DNA follows: TGCGCCAGCAGCTCGGGGACAGGAACCTACGAGCAGTACTTC. Full variable domain (remainder filled in from reference TRBV5-1 and TRBJ2-7): KAGVTQTPRYLIKTRGQQVTLSCSPISGHRSVSWYQQTPGQGLQFLFEYFSETQRNKGNFPGRFSGRQFSNSRSEMNVSTLELGDSALYLCASSSGTGTYEQYFGPGTRLTVT.

The chain combines TRBV10-3 with TRBJ1-4; TRBD1 matches at 8 bases. The ends lost 8 bases at V and 8 bases at J; junction bases unmatched: 10. From germline, CDR1 is ENHRY and CDR2 SYGVKD. The CDR3 covers 14 residues. CDR3 in amino acids: CAIGRGRGEEKLFF. DNA of the CDR3: TGTGCCATCGGCAGGGGGCGAGGGGAGGAAAAACTGTTTTTT.

The V gene is TRBV5-5, the J gene TRBJ2-2; 12 nucleotides agree with TRBD1. The CDR3 is made up of 15 amino acids. Germline V gene lookup returns CDR1 SGHKS and CDR2 YYEKEE (reference sequence). The V gene end was trimmed by 1 base and the J gene end by 6 bases; junction bases not matched to a gene: 1. The CDR3 sequence: CASSLRDRGPGELFF. In DNA, the CDR3 is TGTGCCAGCAGCTTGAGGGACAGGGGGCCCGGGGAGCTGTTTTTT.

The chain recombines TRBV5-6 with TRBJ1-1; tentative D call: TRBD1 (5 bases). The germline V gene encodes CDR1 SGHDT and CDR2 YYEEEE. V lost 5 bases to trimming and J lost 1 base, with 15 bases between them. This CDR3 spans 15 amino acids. Here the CDR3 DNA reads TGTGCCAGCAGGGGGAGGGGCTATCCGAACACTGAAGCTTTCTTT. This translates into CASRGRGYPNTEAFF.

CDR3 nucleotide sequence: TGTGCCTGGTCATTTCTAGCGGGGGCCACAGATACGCAGTATTTT. Encoded protein: CAWSFLAGATDTQYF. The chain couples TRBV30 to TRBJ2-3; 10 nucleotides match TRBD2. V was pared by 5 bases and J by 2 bases, with 7 bases of the junction left unmatched. The CDR3 spans 15 residues. Germline CDR1 reads GTSNPN; CDR2 reads SVGIG (reference sequence).

This chain links TRBV14 with TRBJ1-3, with no clear D. The CDR3 sequence is 15 residues long. Trimming cost V 4 bases and J 4 bases, with 14 bases left between them. Germline V gives CDR1 SGHDN, CDR2 FVKESK. The CDR3 DNA reads TGTGCCAGCAGCCGTCAGAAGATCTCCGGAAACACCATATATTTT. It yields the protein CASSRQKISGNTIYF.

The chain uses TRBV5-1 and TRBJ2-5; tentative D call: TRBD1 (5 bases). The CDR3 has 15 residues. V dropped 1 base and J dropped 5 bases, with 15 bases sitting between them. Looked up from germline, CDR1 is SGHRS and CDR2 is YFSETQ. The CDR3, as DNA: TGCGCCAGCAGCTTGCCCACCCAGGGTAGGGAGACCCAGTACTTC. Protein: CASSLPTQGRETQYF.

This chain links TRBV27 with TRBJ2-7, with TRBD1 as a possible D gene (7 bases). The CDR3 runs 16 residues. Germline V gene data show CDR1 as MNHEY and CDR2 as SMNVEV (reference sequence). V was pared by 4 bases and J by 0 bases, with 16 bases between. The CDR3 DNA reads as TGTGCCAGCAGTTGGGGGGACAGCACTAGCTCCTACGAGCAGTACTTC. Translated, it gives CASSWGDSTSSYEQYF.

The V call is TRBV5-1, the J call TRBJ1-2; no definite D call. V was trimmed by 0 bases and J by 6 bases, leaving 6 bases between them. Germline CDR1 and CDR2: SGHRS and YFSETQ. The CDR3 length is 12 residues. CDR3 region: CASSLAGDGYTF. In DNA, the CDR3 is TGCGCCAGCAGCTTGGCCGGGGATGGCTACACCTTC.

J is TRBJ1-6 and V is TRBV19; D unclear. The CDR3 has 12 amino acids. Germline V gene lookup returns CDR1 LNHDA and CDR2 SQIVND (reference sequence). Deletions cut 5 bases from V and 6 bases from J, with 5 bases between. The DNA for the CDR3 is TGTGCCAGTAGTTACAGTAATTCACCCCTCCACTTT. Encoded protein: CASSYSNSPLHF. The full variable domain, rest sourced from reference TRBV19 and TRBJ1-6, is DGGITQSPKYLFRKEGQNVTLSCEQNLNHDAMYWYRQDPGQGLRLIYYSQIVNDFQKGDIAEGYSVSREKKESFPLTVTSAQKNPTAFYLCASSYSNSPLHFGNGTRLTVT.

The rearrangement links TRBV7-2 to TRBJ1-3, with 9 bases fitting TRBD1. CDR3 size: 16 residues. CDR1 SGHTA and CDR2 FQGNSA come from the germline V gene. Trimming cost V 4 bases and J 1 base; bases outside gene matches: 5. The CDR3 sequence is CASSSQGAMSGNTIYF. The CDR3 nucleotides are TGTGCCAGCAGCTCACAGGGGGCGATGTCTGGAAACACCATATATTTT.

The CDR3 region has the DNA TGCGCCAGCAGCCAACACCCAACAGGGGGAGATGAAAAACTGTTTTTT. Its protein is CASSQHPTGGDEKLFF. This chain uses TRBV5-1 with TRBJ1-4, with 8 bases fitting TRBD1. Trimming took 4 bases from V and 6 from J; bases not matched to a gene: 11. Germline values: CDR1 SGHRS, CDR2 YFSETQ. CDR3 length equals 16 residues.

V is TRBV5-1 and J is TRBJ2-2; D ambiguous. CDR1 is SGHRS, CDR2 YFSETQ, per germline. The germline V and J ends were trimmed by 0 bases and 1 base, with 7 bases remaining between them. The CDR3 contains 15 residues. The DNA of the CDR3 is TGCGCCAGCAGCTTGGCCGTCCTGAACACCGGGGAGCTGTTTTTT. Translating it yields CASSLAVLNTGELFF.

The chain joins TRBV7-2 to TRBJ2-7; TRBD1 aligns across 7 bases. V shed 3 bases and J 3 bases; nucleotides not matched to a gene: 2. The CDR3 covers 13 residues. Germline V gene lookup returns CDR1 SGHTA and CDR2 FQGNSA. The CDR3 region has the DNA TGTGCCAGCAGCTTGGACAGGTTCTACGAGCAGTACTTC. Amino acids: CASSLDRFYEQYF.

The chain employs TRBV6-4 and TRBJ1-1; no clear D. Per germline, CDR1 MRHNA and CDR2 SNTAGT. The V gene lost 5 bases and the J gene lost 5 bases, with 15 bases spanning the gap. The CDR3 is made up of 14 amino acids. CDR3 sequence: CASSLQPTQTEAFF. CDR3 DNA sequence: TGTGCCAGCAGTCTACAGCCAACTCAAACTGAAGCTTTCTTT.

The rearrangement joins TRBV28 to TRBJ2-5; D call uncertain. This CDR3 comprises 13 residues. V lost 6 bases to trimming and J lost 11 bases, with 19 bases between them. Looked up from germline, CDR1 is MDHEN and CDR2 is SYDVKM. The CDR3 nucleotides read TGTGCCAGCAGCGACACGTCAAACAGAGAGCAGTACTTC. This sequence encodes CASSDTSNREQYF.

V is TRBV19 and J is TRBJ1-1; 10 positions match TRBD1. The CDR3 consists of 15 residues. After removal of 4 bases from V and 7 bases from J, the junction contained 9 bases not matched to a gene. The germline gives CDR1 LNHDA, CDR2 SQIVND (reference sequence). CDR3 amino acids: CASSTPQTGGFEAFF. The CDR3 DNA is TGTGCCAGTAGTACCCCGCAGACAGGGGGCTTTGAAGCTTTCTTT.

This chain links TRBV5-4 with TRBJ2-1, with 11 bases fitting TRBD2. The CDR3 spans 15 residues. The germline V gene encodes CDR1 SGHNT and CDR2 YYREEE (reference sequence). With 4 bases clipped from V and 8 bases from J, the junction kept 8 bases outside the gene matches. The CDR3 DNA reads TGTGCCAGCAGCCCCCGCGGTAGCGGGAGGGATGAGCAGTTCTTC. Encoded protein: CASSPRGSGRDEQFF.

The rearrangement uses TRBV29-1 and TRBJ1-1, with TRBD1 identical over 9 bases. The germline gives CDR1 SQVTM, CDR2 ANQGSEA. This CDR3 comprises 14 residues. The V gene end was trimmed by 6 bases and the J gene end by 5 bases; junction bases not matched to a gene: 10. CDR3 sequence: CSVESRQGVTEAFF. For the CDR3, the DNA is TGCAGCGTCGAATCGAGACAGGGGGTAACTGAAGCTTTCTTT.